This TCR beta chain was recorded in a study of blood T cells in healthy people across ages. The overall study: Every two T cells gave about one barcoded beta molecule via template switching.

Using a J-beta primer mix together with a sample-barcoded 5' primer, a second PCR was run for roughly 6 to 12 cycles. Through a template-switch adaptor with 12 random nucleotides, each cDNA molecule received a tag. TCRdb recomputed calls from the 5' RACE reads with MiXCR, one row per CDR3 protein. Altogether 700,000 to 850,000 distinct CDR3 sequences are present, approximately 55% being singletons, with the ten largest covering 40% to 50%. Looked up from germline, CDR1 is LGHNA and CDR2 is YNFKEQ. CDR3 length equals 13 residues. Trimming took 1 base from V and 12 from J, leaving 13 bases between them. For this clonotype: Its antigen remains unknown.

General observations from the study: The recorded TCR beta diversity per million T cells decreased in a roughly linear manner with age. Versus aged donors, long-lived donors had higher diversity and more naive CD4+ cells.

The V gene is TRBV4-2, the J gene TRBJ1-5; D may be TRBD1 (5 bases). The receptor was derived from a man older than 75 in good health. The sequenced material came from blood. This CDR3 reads CASSQGVAQGQHF. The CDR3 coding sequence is TGTGCCAGCAGCCAAGGGGTTGCGCAGGGCCAGCATTTT.